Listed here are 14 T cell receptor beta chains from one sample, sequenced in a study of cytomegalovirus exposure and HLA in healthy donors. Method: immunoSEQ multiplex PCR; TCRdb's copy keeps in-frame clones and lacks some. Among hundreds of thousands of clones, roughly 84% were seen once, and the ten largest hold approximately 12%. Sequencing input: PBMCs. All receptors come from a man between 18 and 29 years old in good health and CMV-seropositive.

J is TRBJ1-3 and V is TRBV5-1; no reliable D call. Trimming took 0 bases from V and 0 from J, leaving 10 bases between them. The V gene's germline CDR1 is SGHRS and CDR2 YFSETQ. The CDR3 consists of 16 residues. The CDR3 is CASSLAPGSSGNTIYF. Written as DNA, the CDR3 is TGCGCCAGCAGCTTGGCCCCCGGGAGCTCTGGAAACACCATATATTTT.

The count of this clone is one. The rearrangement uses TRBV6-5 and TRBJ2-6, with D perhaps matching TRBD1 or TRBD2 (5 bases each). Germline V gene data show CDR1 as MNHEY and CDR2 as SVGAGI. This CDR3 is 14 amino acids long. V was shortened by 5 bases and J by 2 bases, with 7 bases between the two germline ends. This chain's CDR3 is CASSRGAGANVLTF. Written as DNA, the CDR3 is TGTGCCAGCAGTCGAGGGGCTGGGGCCAACGTCCTGACTTTC.

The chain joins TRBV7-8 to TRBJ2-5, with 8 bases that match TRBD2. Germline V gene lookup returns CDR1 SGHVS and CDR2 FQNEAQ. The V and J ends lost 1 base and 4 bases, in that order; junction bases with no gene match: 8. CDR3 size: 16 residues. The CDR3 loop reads CASSLVSGSSGETQYF. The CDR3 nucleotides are TGTGCCAGCAGCTTAGTGAGCGGGAGTTCGGGAGAGACCCAGTACTTC.

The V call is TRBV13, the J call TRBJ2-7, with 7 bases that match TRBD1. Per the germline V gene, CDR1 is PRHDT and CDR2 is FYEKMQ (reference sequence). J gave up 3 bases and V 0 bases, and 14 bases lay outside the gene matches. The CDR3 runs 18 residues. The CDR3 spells CASSLGDRYRGRDYEQYF. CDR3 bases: TGTGCCAGCAGCTTAGGCGACCGCTACAGGGGTAGGGACTACGAGCAGTACTTC.

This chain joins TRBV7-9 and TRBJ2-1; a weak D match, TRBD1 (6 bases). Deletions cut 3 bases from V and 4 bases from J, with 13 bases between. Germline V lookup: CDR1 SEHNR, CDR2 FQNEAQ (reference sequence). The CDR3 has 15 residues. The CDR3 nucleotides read TGTGCCAGCAGCTTCGTACGACAGGCGTACAATGAGCAGTTCTTC. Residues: CASSFVRQAYNEQFF. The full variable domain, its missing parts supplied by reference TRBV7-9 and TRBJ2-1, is DTGVSQNPRHKITKRGQNVTFRCDPISEHNRLYWYRQTLGQGPEFLTYFQNEAQLEKSRLLSDRFSAERPKGSFSTLEIQRTEQGDSAMYLCASSFVRQAYNEQFFGPGTRLTVL.

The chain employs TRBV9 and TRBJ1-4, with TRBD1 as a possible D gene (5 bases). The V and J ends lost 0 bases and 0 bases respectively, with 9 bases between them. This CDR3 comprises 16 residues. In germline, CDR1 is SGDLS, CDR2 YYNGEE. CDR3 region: CASSVGGVATNEKLFF. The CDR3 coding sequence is TGTGCCAGCAGCGTAGGGGGGGTTGCAACTAATGAAAAACTGTTTTTT.

The CDR3 nucleotides read TGTGCCACGACCACGCAGGGGGCGCGGGGCTACACCTTC. This gives the protein CATTTQGARGYTF. This chain connects TRBV10-3 to TRBJ1-2, with TRBD1 matching over 8 bases. CDR1 is ENHRY, CDR2 SYGVKD, per germline. The length of the CDR3 is 13 residues. The trim removed 10 bases at V and 8 bases at J, leaving 12 bases unmatched.

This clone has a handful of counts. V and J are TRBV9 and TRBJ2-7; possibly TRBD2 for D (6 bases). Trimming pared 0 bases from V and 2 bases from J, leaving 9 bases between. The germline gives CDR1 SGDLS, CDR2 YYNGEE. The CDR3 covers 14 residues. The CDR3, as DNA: TGTGCCAGCAGCGTAGCTCCTAGCGCCTACGAGCAGTACTTC. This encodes CASSVAPSAYEQYF.

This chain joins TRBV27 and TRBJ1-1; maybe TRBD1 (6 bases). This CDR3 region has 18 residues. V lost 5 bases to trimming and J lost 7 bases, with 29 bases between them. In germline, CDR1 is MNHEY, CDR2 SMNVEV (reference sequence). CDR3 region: CASSPTHFRLGGTGEAFF. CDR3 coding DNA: TGTGCCAGCAGTCCCACTCACTTTAGGTTAGGGGGGACCGGTGAAGCTTTCTTT.

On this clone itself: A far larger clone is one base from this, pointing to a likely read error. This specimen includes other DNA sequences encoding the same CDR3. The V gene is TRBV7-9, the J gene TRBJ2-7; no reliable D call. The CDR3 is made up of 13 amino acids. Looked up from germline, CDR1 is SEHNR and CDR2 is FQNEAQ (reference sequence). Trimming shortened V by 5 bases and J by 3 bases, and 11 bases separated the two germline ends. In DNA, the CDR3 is TGTGCCAGCAGCCCCGGGCCCAACTACGAGCAGTACTTC. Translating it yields CASSPGPNYEQYF.

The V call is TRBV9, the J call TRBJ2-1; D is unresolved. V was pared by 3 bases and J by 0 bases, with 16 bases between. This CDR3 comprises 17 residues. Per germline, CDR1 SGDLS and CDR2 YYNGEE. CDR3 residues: CASSAKPTRNSYNEQFF. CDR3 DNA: TGTGCCAGCAGCGCCAAACCCACCCGAAACTCCTACAATGAGCAGTTCTTC. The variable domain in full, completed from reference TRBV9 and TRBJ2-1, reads DSGVTQTPKHLITATGQRVTLRCSPRSGDLSVYWYQQSLDQGLQFLIQYYNGEERAKGNILERFSAQQFPDLHSELNLSSLELGDSALYFCASSAKPTRNSYNEQFFGPGTRLTVL.

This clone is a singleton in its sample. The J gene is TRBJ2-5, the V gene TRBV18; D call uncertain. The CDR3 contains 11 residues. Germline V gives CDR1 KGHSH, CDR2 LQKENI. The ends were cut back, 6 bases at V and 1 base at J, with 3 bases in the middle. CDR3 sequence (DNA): TGTGCCAGCTCTCGCCAAGAGACCCAGTACTTC. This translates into CASSRQETQYF.

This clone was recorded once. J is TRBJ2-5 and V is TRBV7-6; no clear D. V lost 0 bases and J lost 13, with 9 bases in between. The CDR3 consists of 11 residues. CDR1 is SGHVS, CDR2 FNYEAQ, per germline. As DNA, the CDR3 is TGTGCCAGCAGCTTAGCTGGGCCCTTGTACTTC. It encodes CASSLAGPLYF.

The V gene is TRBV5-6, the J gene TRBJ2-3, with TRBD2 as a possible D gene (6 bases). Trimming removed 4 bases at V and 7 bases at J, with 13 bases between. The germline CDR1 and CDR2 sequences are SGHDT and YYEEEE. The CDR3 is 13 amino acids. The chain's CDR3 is CASSAKTSHTQYF. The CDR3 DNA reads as TGTGCCAGCAGCGCCAAGACTAGTCATACGCAGTATTTT.